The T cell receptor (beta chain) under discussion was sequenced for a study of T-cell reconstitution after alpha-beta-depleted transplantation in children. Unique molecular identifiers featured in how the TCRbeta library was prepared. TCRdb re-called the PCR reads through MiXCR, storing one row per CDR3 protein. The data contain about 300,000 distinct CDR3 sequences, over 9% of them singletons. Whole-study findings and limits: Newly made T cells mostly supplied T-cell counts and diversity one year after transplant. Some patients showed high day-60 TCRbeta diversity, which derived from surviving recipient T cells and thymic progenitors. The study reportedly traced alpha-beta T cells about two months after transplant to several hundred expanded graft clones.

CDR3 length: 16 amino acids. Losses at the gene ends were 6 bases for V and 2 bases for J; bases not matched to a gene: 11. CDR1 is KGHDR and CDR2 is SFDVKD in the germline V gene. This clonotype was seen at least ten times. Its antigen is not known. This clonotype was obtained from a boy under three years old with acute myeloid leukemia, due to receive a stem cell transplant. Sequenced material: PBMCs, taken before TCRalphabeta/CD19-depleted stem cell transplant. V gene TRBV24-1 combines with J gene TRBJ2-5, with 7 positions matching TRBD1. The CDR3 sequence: CATSRSDRDRQETQYF. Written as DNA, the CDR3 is TGTGCCACCAGTAGAAGCGACAGGGATAGACAAGAGACCCAGTACTTC.